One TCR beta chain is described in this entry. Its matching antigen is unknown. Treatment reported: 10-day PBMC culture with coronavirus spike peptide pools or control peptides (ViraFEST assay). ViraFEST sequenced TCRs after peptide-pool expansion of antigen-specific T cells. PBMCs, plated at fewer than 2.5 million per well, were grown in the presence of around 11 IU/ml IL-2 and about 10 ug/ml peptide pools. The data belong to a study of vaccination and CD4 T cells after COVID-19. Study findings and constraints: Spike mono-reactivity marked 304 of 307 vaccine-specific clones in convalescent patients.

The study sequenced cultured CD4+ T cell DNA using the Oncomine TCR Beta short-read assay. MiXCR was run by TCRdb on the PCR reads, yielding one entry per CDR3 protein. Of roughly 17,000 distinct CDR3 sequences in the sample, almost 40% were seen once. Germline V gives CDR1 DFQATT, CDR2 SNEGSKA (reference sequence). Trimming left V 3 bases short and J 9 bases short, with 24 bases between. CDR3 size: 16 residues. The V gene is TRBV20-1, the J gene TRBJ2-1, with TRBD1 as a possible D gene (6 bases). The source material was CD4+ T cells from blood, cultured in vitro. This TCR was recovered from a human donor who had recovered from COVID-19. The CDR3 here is CSASPRSQGDGVEQFF. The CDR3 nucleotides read TGCAGTGCTAGCCCCCGTTCACAGGGAGATGGGGTTGAGCAGTTCTTC.